The 5 T cell receptor beta chains given below trace back to one sample, sequenced in a study of blood T cells in healthy people across ages (dated by TCRdb to the mid-2010s). The library was generated by 5' RACE. A second PCR of about 6 to 12 cycles was run with a J-beta primer mix and a sample-barcoded 5' primer. Using fastp trimming at Q25 and MiXCR clonotype assembly, TCRdb reanalyzed the public sequencing data and kept in-frame beta chains. Rows matching on CDR3 protein sequence are summarized as one entry with the most common DNA and genes. Counted in this sample were around 1,800,000 distinct CDR3 sequences; about two fifths of them appeared once. Roughly 23% of the sample rests with the top ten. Sequencing was done on a sample of blood. The receptors shown here come from a human donor in good health.

The chain recombines TRBV5-5 with TRBJ1-2; D may be TRBD1 (6 bases). The CDR3 spans 14 residues. The V and J ends lost 1 base and 4 bases respectively, with 11 bases between them. Germline loops: CDR1 SGHKS, CDR2 YYEKEE (reference sequence). DNA of the CDR3: TGTGCCAGCAGCTTGCGGACAGCCCCCTATGGCTACACCTTC. Amino acid sequence: CASSLRTAPYGYTF.

The chain couples TRBV14 to TRBJ1-5, with D tentatively TRBD1 (5 bases). Germline-derived CDR1 and CDR2 are SGHDN and FVKESK. V lost 4 bases to trimming and J lost 7 bases, with 11 bases between them. The CDR3 consists of 13 residues. DNA for the CDR3: TGTGCCAGCAGCCGACTGGGGGAACAGCCCCAGCATTTT. Amino acid sequence: CASSRLGEQPQHF.

This clonotype showed up many times. The chain links TRBV7-9 to TRBJ1-1; D is uncertain. The V gene lost 3 bases and the J gene lost 0 bases, with 5 bases spanning the gap. The CDR3 totals 13 residues. The germline gives CDR1 SEHNR, CDR2 FQNEAQ (reference sequence). CDR3 DNA sequence: TGTGCCAGCAGCTTGTCCGTGAACACTGAAGCTTTCTTT. This codes for CASSLSVNTEAFF.

The chain combines TRBV27 with TRBJ2-1, with 7 bases aligning to TRBD2. The germline gives CDR1 MNHEY, CDR2 SMNVEV (reference sequence). J lost 4 bases, V lost 1 base, and 10 bases had no gene match. The CDR3 runs to 17 residues. The CDR3 region has the DNA TGTGCCAGCAGTTTATTCGCGGGGGAATGGGATTACAATGAGCAGTTCTTC. Its protein product is CASSLFAGEWDYNEQFF.

The chain combines TRBV30 with TRBJ1-1; the D gene is possibly TRBD1 (5 bases). Trimming left V 3 bases short and J 3 bases short, with 11 bases between. This CDR3 comprises 13 residues. Germline assignment: CDR1 GTSNPN and CDR2 SVGIG (reference sequence). CDR3 sequence (DNA): TGTGCCTGGAGCTTGGCGGGGGACACTGAAGCTTTCTTT. Protein: CAWSLAGDTEAFF.